This entry is about one TCR beta chain. What it recognizes is unknown. The record originates from a study of siplizumab effects on memory and regulatory T cells. CDR3 size: 15 residues. Data came from immunoSEQ multiplex PCR; TCRdb stores just in-frame clones and leaves some out. This table holds about 82,000 clones, 87% found once. Points from the study as a whole: Of the alloreactive clones, only a minor fraction mapped to unstimulated subsets. The naive T cell population seemed more diverse than memory cells and seemed a major contributor to the alloresponse. Siplizumab significantly reduced alloreactive sequences traceable to unstimulated CD4+ memory cells. The study did not confirm that proliferating Tregs from siplizumab cultures were suppressive.

V usage is TRBV7-5 and J usage is TRBJ1-5. TRBV7-5 is a known pseudogene. The receptor's source is a human donor in good health. What was sequenced was Tregs sorted from blood. The CDR3 sequence is CVRSLGGGRNQPQHF. In nucleotides, the CDR3 is TGTGTCAGAAGCTTAGGGGGGGGACGTAATCAGCCCCAGCATTTT.